A single sample is the source of the 9 T cell receptor beta chains below, sequenced in a study of T cells in Graves' hyperthyroidism and ophthalmopathy. RNA transcripts yielded amplified TCR beta CDR3 regions. The primer set for the first-round RT-PCR of the TCR CDR3 was HTBI. TCRdb reprocessed the multiplex PCR reads via MiXCR and lists one record per CDR3 protein. The data show around 340,000 distinct CDR3 sequences, with approximately 15% seen just once and about 22% held by the top ten. Sequencing was carried out using blood. These receptor sequences come from a woman in her twenties or thirties with Graves' hyperthyroidism.

There are a few counts of this clonotype. In DNA form, the CDR3 reads TGCAGTGCTATGAAATCGGGACGCCGCAATCAGCCCCAGCATTTT. Its translation is CSAMKSGRRNQPQHF. This chain uses TRBV20-1 with TRBJ1-5; D is perhaps TRBD1 (5 bases). This CDR3 comprises 15 residues. The germline gives CDR1 DFQATT, CDR2 SNEGSKA (reference sequence). With 4 bases removed from V and 2 bases from J, the gap between germline ends came to 15 bases.

This clonotype was detected only a few times. The rearrangement joins TRBV6-2 or TRBV6-3 to TRBJ2-1, with no clear D. The CDR3 loop spans 15 amino acids. Germline CDR1 is MNHEY and CDR2 is SVGEGT. V gave up 6 bases and J gave up 7 bases, with 19 bases separating them. The chain's CDR3 is CASRSPPRAVNEQFF. CDR3 DNA sequence: TGTGCCAGCAGGTCGCCCCCAAGGGCGGTGAATGAGCAGTTCTTC.

This clonotype has ten or more counts. V gene TRBV7-2 combines with J gene TRBJ1-1; D ambiguous. Per the germline V gene, CDR1 is SGHTA and CDR2 is FQGNSA. The V gene lost 1 base and the J gene lost 5 bases, with 14 bases spanning the gap. The CDR3 contains 15 residues. The CDR3 bases are TGTGCCAGCAGCTTAGATCCGGGTAGGAGGACTGAAGCTTTCTTT. It yields the protein CASSLDPGRRTEAFF.

This clonotype came up a few times. The gene calls are TRBV6-1 and TRBJ1-1; D is perhaps TRBD1 (6 bases). Trimming took 3 bases from V and 4 from J, leaving 9 bases between them. This CDR3 has 13 amino acids. CDR1 is MNHNS and CDR2 is SASEGT in the germline V gene. The CDR3 DNA reads as TGTGCCAGCAGTGAGAAGGGGGGCACTGAAGCTTTCTTT. Its translation: CASSEKGGTEAFF.

This chain links TRBV14 with TRBJ2-3; D possibly corresponds to TRBD2 (6 bases). The V gene lost 1 base and the J gene lost 5 bases, with 19 bases spanning the gap. Germline CDR1 and CDR2: SGHDN and FVKESK. This CDR3 has 17 amino acids. CDR3 sequence (DNA): TGTGCCAGCAGCCAAGCCATACCGGGACTTCGTCGAGATACGCAGTATTTT. Residues: CASSQAIPGLRRDTQYF.

V is TRBV7-9 and J is TRBJ2-5; TRBD1 is a possible D gene (5 bases). Deletions cut 3 bases from V and 5 bases from J, with 13 bases between. Per germline, CDR1 SEHNR and CDR2 FQNEAQ (reference sequence). The CDR3 consists of 14 residues. The CDR3 bases are TGTGCCAGCAGCTTCCCAGGACCAGGGGAGACCCAGTACTTC. Translating gives CASSFPGPGETQYF.

The genes are TRBV5-1 and TRBJ1-4; TRBD1 matches at 7 bases. The CDR3 runs to 15 residues. V lost 1 base and J lost 2; bases outside the gene matches: 2. Germline CDR1 SGHRS, CDR2 YFSETQ. In DNA form, the CDR3 reads TGCGCCAGCAGCTTGAGGGGGCTCACTAATGAAAAACTGTTTTTT. This encodes CASSLRGLTNEKLFF.

This clonotype turned up a few times. This sequence joins TRBV12-5 and TRBJ2-3, with 8 bases identical to TRBD1. This CDR3 has 16 residues. The V gene's germline CDR1 is LGHNT and CDR2 FRNRAP. V lost 6 bases, J lost 4 bases, and 12 bases stayed unmatched. The CDR3 coding sequence is TGTGCTAGTGGCCTTTGGGGCGGACAGGGAGCAGATACGCAGTATTTT. This translates into CASGLWGGQGADTQYF.

In this sample, this clonotype turned up many times. This chain joins TRBV28 and TRBJ2-1; a possible D gene is TRBD1 (6 bases). Trimming took 2 bases from V and 4 from J, leaving 15 bases between them. From germline, CDR1 is MDHEN and CDR2 SYDVKM. CDR3 size: 16 residues. The CDR3 DNA reads as TGTGCCAGCAGTTTAATAGGGCAGGGGTTTTACAATGAGCAGTTCTTC. As protein: CASSLIGQGFYNEQFF. The whole variable domain, remainder taken from reference TRBV28 and TRBJ2-1, is DVKVTQSSRYLVKRTGEKVFLECVQDMDHENMFWYRQDPGLGLRLIYFSYDVKMKEKGDIPEGYSVSREKKERFSLILESASTNQTSMYLCASSLIGQGFYNEQFFGPGTRLTVL.